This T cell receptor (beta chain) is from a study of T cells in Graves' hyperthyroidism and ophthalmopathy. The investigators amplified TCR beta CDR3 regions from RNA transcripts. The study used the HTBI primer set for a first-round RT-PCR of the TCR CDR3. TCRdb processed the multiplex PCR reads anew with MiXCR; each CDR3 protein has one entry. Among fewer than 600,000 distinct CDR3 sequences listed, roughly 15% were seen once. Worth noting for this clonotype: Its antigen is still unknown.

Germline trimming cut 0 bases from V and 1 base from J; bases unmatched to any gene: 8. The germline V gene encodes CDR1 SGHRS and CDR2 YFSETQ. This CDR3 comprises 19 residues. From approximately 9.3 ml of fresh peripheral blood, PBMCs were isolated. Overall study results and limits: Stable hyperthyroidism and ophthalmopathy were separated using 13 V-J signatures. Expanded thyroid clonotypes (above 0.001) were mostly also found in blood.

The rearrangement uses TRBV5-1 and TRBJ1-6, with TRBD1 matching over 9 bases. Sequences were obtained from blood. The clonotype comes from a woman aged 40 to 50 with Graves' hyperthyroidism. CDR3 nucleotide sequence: TGCGCCAGCAGCTTGGGGGACAGGGTGGATGTTTCCTATAATTCACCCCTCCACTTT. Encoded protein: CASSLGDRVDVSYNSPLHF.